The 12 T cell receptor beta chains below all came from one sample that was sequenced in a study of blood T cell repertoires in COVID-19. Generated by immunoSEQ multiplex PCR, the TCRdb table keeps only in-frame clones and is missing some. In the table there are 250,000 or so clones, about 90% of which are singletons. The sample consisted of PBMCs or T cells enriched from blood (not recorded which). These receptors were collected from a human donor in a cohort exposed to, infected with or recovered from COVID-19 (not recorded which). The donor label of this sample is uncertain.

V and J are TRBV28 and TRBJ1-2; the D is unclear. The CDR3 loop spans 13 amino acids. V was cut by 2 bases and J by 8 bases, with 12 bases left in between. CDR1 is MDHEN and CDR2 is SYDVKM in the germline V gene. CDR3 protein: CASSLEAIRGYTF. CDR3 coding DNA: TGTGCCAGCAGTTTAGAAGCGATTAGAGGCTACACCTTC.

This sequence joins TRBV29-1 and TRBJ1-2, with 10 bases identical to TRBD1. The V gene end was trimmed by 3 bases and the J gene end by 7 bases; junction bases not matched to a gene: 8. Germline CDR1 reads SQVTM; CDR2 reads ANQGSEA. CDR3 length: 14 amino acids. DNA for the CDR3: TGCAGCGTTGAGAGCGGGACAGGGGATACTGGCTACACCTTC. Amino acids: CSVESGTGDTGYTF.

The gene calls are TRBV5-1 and TRBJ2-3; D may be TRBD2 (5 bases). Trimming removed 4 bases from V and 5 bases from J, with 14 bases in between. Germline V gene lookup returns CDR1 SGHRS and CDR2 YFSETQ. This CDR3 region has 14 residues. CDR3 residues: CASSLQTTGDTQYF. CDR3 sequence (DNA): TGCGCCAGCAGCCTACAGACTACCGGAGATACGCAGTATTTT.

This chain connects TRBV11-2 to TRBJ2-7; TRBD2 aligns across 10 bases. CDR3 length: 15 amino acids. Germline-derived CDR1 and CDR2 are SGHAT and FQNNGV. With V trimmed by 2 bases and J by 5 bases, 6 bases remained unmatched. CDR3 sequence (DNA): TGTGCCAGCAGCTTACAAGCGGGGGGGATCGACGAGCAGTACTTC. Translation gives CASSLQAGGIDEQYF.

V gene TRBV30 combines with J gene TRBJ1-2, with 9 nucleotides matching TRBD1. V lost 0 bases, J lost 8 bases, and 4 bases stayed unmatched. CDR3 length equals 13 residues. Germline V gene data show CDR1 as GTSNPN and CDR2 as SVGIG (reference sequence). CDR3 sequence reads: CAWSVGQGLGYTF. The CDR3 DNA reads as TGTGCCTGGAGTGTAGGACAGGGGCTCGGCTACACCTTC.

The chain links TRBV5-1 to TRBJ2-7; D is perhaps TRBD2 (6 bases). The CDR3 runs 13 residues. The V end was cut by 4 bases, the J end by 7 bases, with 15 bases between. Germline assignment: CDR1 SGHRS and CDR2 YFSETQ. The CDR3 sequence: CASSRSGRGEQYF. The CDR3 DNA sequence: TGCGCCAGCAGCCGGTCCGGCCGGGGGGAGCAGTACTTC.

The chain employs TRBV7-9 and TRBJ2-2, with D maybe TRBD1 (6 bases). There are 15 residues in the CDR3. Germline V CDR1 and CDR2: SEHNR, FQNEAQ (reference sequence). The germline V and J ends were trimmed by 3 bases and 4 bases, with 12 bases remaining between them. The CDR3, as DNA: TGTGCCAGCAGCTTCGTACAGGGACGCACCGGGGAGCTGTTTTTT. It codes for CASSFVQGRTGELFF.

This chain links TRBV10-3 with TRBJ1-3; 9 positions match TRBD1. The CDR3 spans 16 residues. With 4 bases clipped from V and 0 bases from J, the junction kept 4 bases outside the gene matches. The germline V gene has CDR1 ENHRY and CDR2 SYGVKD. The CDR3 protein is CAISGGQGFSGNTIYF. DNA for the CDR3: TGTGCCATCAGTGGGGGACAGGGCTTCTCTGGAAACACCATATATTTT.

The DNA of the CDR3 is TGTGCCAGCAGCTTTGACAGGGGTGTCCAAGAGACCCAGTACTTC. It codes for CASSFDRGVQETQYF. The genes are TRBV7-2 and TRBJ2-5; TRBD1 matches 8 bases. The CDR3 is made up of 15 amino acids. J lost 1 base, V lost 3 bases, and 4 bases had no gene match. In germline, CDR1 is SGHTA, CDR2 FQGNSA.

A word on this clone: This specimen includes other DNA sequences encoding the same CDR3. The chain links TRBV4-2 to TRBJ2-3; 12 bases align to TRBD2. Trimming cost V 1 base and J 2 bases; bases outside gene matches: 1. Per germline, CDR1 LGHNA and CDR2 YNFKEQ. The CDR3 consists of 16 residues. The CDR3 sequence: CASSQGLAGDTDTQYF. CDR3 nucleotide sequence: TGTGCCAGCAGCCAAGGACTAGCGGGGGACACAGATACGCAGTATTTT.

The chain uses TRBV4-1 and TRBJ1-2; 7 nucleotides align to TRBD1. The CDR3 has 15 amino acids. In germline, CDR1 is MGHRA, CDR2 YSYEKL. J was trimmed by 5 bases and V by 1 base; bases with no gene match: 7. In DNA, the CDR3 is TGCGCCAGCAGCCAAGTGGGACAGCAGGATTATGGCTACACCTTC. Residues: CASSQVGQQDYGYTF.

CDR3 protein: CASSLGQGYEKLFF. DNA for the CDR3: TGTGCCAGCAGCTTAGGGCAGGGCTACGAAAAACTGTTTTTT. This chain connects TRBV7-9 to TRBJ1-4, with D possibly TRBD1 on 5 matching bases. Per the germline V gene, CDR1 is SEHNR and CDR2 is FQNEAQ (reference sequence). Trimming cost V 1 base and J 8 bases, with 11 bases left between them. This CDR3 has 14 amino acids.